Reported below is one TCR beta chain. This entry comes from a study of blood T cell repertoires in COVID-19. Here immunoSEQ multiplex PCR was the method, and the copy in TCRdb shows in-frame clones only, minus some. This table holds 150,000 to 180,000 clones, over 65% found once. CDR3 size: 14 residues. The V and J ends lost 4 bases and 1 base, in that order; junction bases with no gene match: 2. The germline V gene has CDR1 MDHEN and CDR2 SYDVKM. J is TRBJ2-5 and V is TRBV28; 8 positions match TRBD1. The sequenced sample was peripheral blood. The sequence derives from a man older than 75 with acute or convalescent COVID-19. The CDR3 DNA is TGTGCCAGCAGTTCAGGGGGCTCCCAAGAGACCCAGTACTTC. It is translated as CASSSGGSQETQYF.